The 6 T cell receptor beta chains below were found in one sample sequenced in a study of monozygotic twins with inflammatory bowel disease. Reanalyzing the 5' RACE reads, TCRdb keeps one entry per CDR3 protein, without DNA. The sample has fewer than 550,000 distinct CDR3 sequences; the top ten hold about 2.2%. The sequenced material came from blood. The receptors stem from a human donor with ulcerative colitis or Crohn's disease, or a healthy co-twin of an affected twin (not recorded which).

This chain joins TRBV20-1 and TRBJ1-1. The CDR3 runs to 11 residues. Germline V lookup: CDR1 DFQATT, CDR2 SNEGSKA (reference sequence). This CDR3 is CSGGRNTEAFF.

This chain links TRBV12-5 with TRBJ2-1; TCRdb selects TRBD1, and the lack of DNA leaves this call unchecked. The CDR3 length is 17 residues. CDR1 and CDR2 (germline): LGHNT, FRNRAP. The CDR3: CASGFPDRLSSGNEQFF.

The chain combines TRBV29-1 with TRBJ1-1. Germline CDR1 reads SQVTM; CDR2 reads ANQGSEA. The CDR3 has 14 residues. The CDR3: CSVRVGTVNTEAFF.

The rearrangement links TRBV29-1 to TRBJ1-1; TCRdb's D call of TRBD1 is untestable without DNA. This CDR3 spans 11 amino acids. Germline CDR1 SQVTM, CDR2 ANQGSEA. CDR3: CSVRGNTEAFF.

This chain links TRBV20-1 with TRBJ2-3; no DNA is available, so the TRBD2 call from TCRdb remains unchecked. Germline-derived CDR1 and CDR2 are DFQATT and SNEGSKA (reference sequence). The CDR3 contains 15 residues. Here the CDR3 reads CSASKAGGVTDTQYF.

The V call is TRBV7-2, the J call TRBJ1-4; the D call from TCRdb, TRBD1, cannot be confirmed without DNA. This CDR3 spans 15 amino acids. Germline CDR1 is SGHTA and CDR2 is FQGNSA. The CDR3 is CASSPTNGQGGKLFF.